Shown below are 5 T cell receptor beta chains from a single sample sequenced in a study of blood T cell repertoires in COVID-19. Libraries were prepared by immunoSEQ multiplex PCR; TCRdb keeps only in-frame clonotypes and omits some of them. The table includes about 370,000 clones, roughly nine tenths detected once. The sequencing input was PBMCs or T cells enriched from blood (not recorded which). These receptors all come from a middle-aged woman who had been exposed to COVID-19.

The V call is TRBV4-3, the J call TRBJ1-1, with a weak D call TRBD1 (5 bases). The length of the CDR3 is 13 residues. Trimming left V 5 bases short and J 2 bases short, with 9 bases between. Germline-derived CDR1 and CDR2 are LGHNA and YSLEER. CDR3 residues: CASSRQTNTEAFF. Here the CDR3 DNA reads TGCGCCAGCAGCAGACAGACCAACACTGAAGCTTTCTTT.

V usage is TRBV29-1 and J usage is TRBJ2-1; 13 bases map to TRBD2. Germline CDR1 SQVTM, CDR2 ANQGSEA. V was clipped by 3 bases and J by 5 bases; unmatched bases: 1. The CDR3 is 14 residues long. Here the CDR3 DNA reads TGCAGCGTTGACGGACTAGCGGGAGACAATGAGCAGTTCTTC. Its protein is CSVDGLAGDNEQFF.

This chain links TRBV7-8 with TRBJ2-7, with 8 bases fitting TRBD1. The CDR3 sequence is 14 residues long. With 5 bases clipped from V and 2 bases from J, the junction kept 5 bases outside the gene matches. Looked up from germline, CDR1 is SGHVS and CDR2 is FQNEAQ. The CDR3 DNA reads as TGTGCCAGCAGCCTAGGGACAGGAACCTACGAGCAGTACTTC. Its translation is CASSLGTGTYEQYF.

The chain combines TRBV18 with TRBJ1-6, with 7 bases aligning to TRBD1. The CDR3 is 15 amino acids. Germline lookup yields CDR1 KGHSH and CDR2 LQKENI. Unmatched junction bases numbered 4, after V lost 3 bases and J lost 5 bases. In DNA form, the CDR3 reads TGTGCCAGCTCACCTTCTCAGGGGGATAATTCACCCCTCCACTTT. The encoded protein is CASSPSQGDNSPLHF.

J is TRBJ2-2 and V is TRBV19; 14 bases map to TRBD2. The germline V gene has CDR1 LNHDA and CDR2 SQIVND (reference sequence). This CDR3 is 17 amino acids long. V shed 4 bases, J shed 3 bases, and the junction held 4 bases outside the gene matches. The CDR3 coding sequence is TGTGCCAGTAGTACTCCGGGACTAGCGGGAGACACCGGGGAGCTGTTTTTT. Translated: CASSTPGLAGDTGELFF.